This T cell receptor beta chain was captured by sequencing in a study of response to subunit inactivated influenza vaccine (dated by TCRdb to the late 2010s). For the study in its entirety: To follow how T cells responded to a trivalent subunit inactivated influenza vaccine, the researchers relied on deep quantitative profiling of the T cell receptor repertoire.

Broader findings and caveats from the paper: The authors proposed that each seasonal influenza vaccination may bring in only a limited number of new T cells.

Libraries were made using RT-PCR. The sample was run on an Illumina HiSeq 2500. TCRdb reprocessing: public reads trimmed at Q25 with fastp, clones called with MiXCR, in-frame beta chains kept. Every entry covers one CDR3 protein and lists the most common genes and DNA from its rows. The sample profile shows fewer than 600,000 distinct CDR3 sequences; roughly 7.9% of them were found once. The ten largest make up 13% of the sample. This clonotype has more than one count but fewer than ten. Its recognized antigen is unknown. Qualities for individual bases were not recorded, and no much larger clone is one base off. The CDR3 spans 16 residues, from the cysteine through the phenylalanine. Just the 48-base CDR3 DNA is kept, in frame starting at base 1. V loses 6 bases, J loses 3 bases, and the germline ends lie 15 bases apart. The germline V gene sets CDR1 to KGHSH and CDR2 to LQKENI.

This TCR derives from a man aged 45 to 75 who received an inactivated influenza vaccine. Donor details come from another sample of the same person, matched by shared clones. The V and J genes are TRBV18 and TRBJ2-6; TRBD1 is a weak D gene call, 6 bases matching. Here the sequenced sample was PBMCs from blood, taken 23 months after vaccination. The DNA sequence is TGTGCCAGCTCTCAAACAGGGTATGGTGGGGCCAACGTCCTGACTTTC. Translation gives CASSQTGYGGANVLTF.